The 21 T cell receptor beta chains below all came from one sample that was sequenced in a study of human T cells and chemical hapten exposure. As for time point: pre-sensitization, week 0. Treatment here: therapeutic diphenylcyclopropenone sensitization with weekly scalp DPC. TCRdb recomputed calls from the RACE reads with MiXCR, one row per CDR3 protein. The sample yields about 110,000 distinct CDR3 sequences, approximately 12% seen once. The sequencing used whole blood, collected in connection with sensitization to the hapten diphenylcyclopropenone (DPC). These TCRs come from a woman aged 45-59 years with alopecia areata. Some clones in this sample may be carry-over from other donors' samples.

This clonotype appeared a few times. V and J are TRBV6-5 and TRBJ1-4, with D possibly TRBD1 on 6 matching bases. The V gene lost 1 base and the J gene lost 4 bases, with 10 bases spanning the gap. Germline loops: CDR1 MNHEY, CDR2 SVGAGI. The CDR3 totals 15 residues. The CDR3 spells CASSYFGQNNEKLFF. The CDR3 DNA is TGTGCCAGCAGTTACTTTGGACAGAATAATGAAAAACTGTTTTTT.

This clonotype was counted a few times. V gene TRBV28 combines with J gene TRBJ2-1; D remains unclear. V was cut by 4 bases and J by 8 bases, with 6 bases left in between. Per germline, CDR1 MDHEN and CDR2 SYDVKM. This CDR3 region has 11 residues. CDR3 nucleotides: TGTGCCAGCAGTTCACCGGATGAGCAGTTCTTC. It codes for CASSSPDEQFF.

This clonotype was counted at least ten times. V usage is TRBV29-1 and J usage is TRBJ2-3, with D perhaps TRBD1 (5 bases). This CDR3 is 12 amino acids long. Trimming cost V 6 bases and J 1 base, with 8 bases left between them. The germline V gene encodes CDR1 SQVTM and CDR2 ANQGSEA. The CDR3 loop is CSVGLGTDTQYF. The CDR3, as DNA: TGCAGCGTGGGGCTGGGCACAGATACGCAGTATTTT.

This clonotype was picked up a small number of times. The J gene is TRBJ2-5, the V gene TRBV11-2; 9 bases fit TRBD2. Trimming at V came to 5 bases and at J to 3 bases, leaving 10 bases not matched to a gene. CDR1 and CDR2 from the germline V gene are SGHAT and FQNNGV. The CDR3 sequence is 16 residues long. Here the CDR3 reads CASSLTPGLAKETQYF. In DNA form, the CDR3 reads TGTGCCAGCAGCCTCACTCCGGGACTAGCTAAAGAGACCCAGTACTTC.

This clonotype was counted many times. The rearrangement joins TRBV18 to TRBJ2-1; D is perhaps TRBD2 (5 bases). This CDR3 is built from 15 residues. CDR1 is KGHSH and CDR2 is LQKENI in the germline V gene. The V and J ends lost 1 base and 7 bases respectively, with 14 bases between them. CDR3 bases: TGTGCCAGCTCACCACTGGGCGGGCCGGGGAATGAGCAGTTCTTC. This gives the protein CASSPLGGPGNEQFF.

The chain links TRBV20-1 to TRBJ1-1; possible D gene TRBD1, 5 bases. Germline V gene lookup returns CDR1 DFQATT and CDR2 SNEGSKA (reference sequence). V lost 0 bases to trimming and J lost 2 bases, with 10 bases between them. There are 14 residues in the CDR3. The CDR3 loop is CSARDSGGNTEAFF. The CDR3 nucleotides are TGCAGTGCTAGAGATTCGGGGGGAAACACTGAAGCTTTCTTT.

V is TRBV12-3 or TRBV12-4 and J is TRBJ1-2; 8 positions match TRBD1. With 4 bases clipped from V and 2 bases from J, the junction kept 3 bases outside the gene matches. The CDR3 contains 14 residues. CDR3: CASSSRQGNYGYTF. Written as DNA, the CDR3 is TGTGCCAGCAGTTCGAGACAGGGGAACTATGGCTACACCTTC.

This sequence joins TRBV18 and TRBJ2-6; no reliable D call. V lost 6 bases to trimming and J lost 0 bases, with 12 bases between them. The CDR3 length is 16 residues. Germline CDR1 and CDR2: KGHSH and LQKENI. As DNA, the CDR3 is TGTGCCAGCTCGCAACAACAAGGCTCTGGGGCCAACGTCCTGACTTTC. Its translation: CASSQQQGSGANVLTF. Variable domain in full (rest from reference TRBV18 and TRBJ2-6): NAGVMQNPRHLVRRRGQEARLRCSPMKGHSHVYWYRQLPEEGLKFMVYLQKENIIDESGMPKERFSAEFPKEGPSILRIQQVVRGDSAAYFCASSQQQGSGANVLTFGAGSRLTVL.

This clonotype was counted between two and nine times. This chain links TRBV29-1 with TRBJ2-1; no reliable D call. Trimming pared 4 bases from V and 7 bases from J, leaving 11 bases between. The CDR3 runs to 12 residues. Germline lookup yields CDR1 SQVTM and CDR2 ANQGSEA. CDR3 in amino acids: CSVAPVGNEQFF. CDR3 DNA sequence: TGCAGCGTTGCCCCCGTTGGGAATGAGCAGTTCTTC.

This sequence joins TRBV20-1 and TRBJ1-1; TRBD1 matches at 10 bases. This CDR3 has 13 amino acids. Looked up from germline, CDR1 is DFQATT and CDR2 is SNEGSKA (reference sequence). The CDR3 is CRLTGGFNTEAFF. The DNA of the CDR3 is TGCAGGTTGACAGGGGGCTTTAACACTGAAGCTTTCTTT.

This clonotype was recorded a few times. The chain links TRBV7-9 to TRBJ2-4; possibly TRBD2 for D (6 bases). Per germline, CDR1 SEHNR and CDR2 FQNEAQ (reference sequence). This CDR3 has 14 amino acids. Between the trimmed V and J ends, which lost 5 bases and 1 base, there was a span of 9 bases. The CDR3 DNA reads TGTGCCAGCAGCACGGGGGTCGCCAAAAACATTCAGTACTTC. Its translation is CASSTGVAKNIQYF.

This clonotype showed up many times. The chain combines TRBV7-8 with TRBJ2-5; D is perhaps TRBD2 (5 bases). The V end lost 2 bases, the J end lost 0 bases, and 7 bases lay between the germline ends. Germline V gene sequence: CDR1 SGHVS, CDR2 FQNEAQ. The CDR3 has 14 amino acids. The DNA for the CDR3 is TGTGCCAGCAGCTTAAGGGAGTACCAAGAGACCCAGTACTTC. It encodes CASSLREYQETQYF. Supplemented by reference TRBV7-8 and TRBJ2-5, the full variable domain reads GAGVSQSPRYKVAKRGQDVALRCDPISGHVSLFWYQQALGQGPEFLTYFQNEAQLDKSGLPSDRFFAERPEGSVSTLKIQRTQQEDSAVYLCASSLREYQETQYFGPGTRLLVL.

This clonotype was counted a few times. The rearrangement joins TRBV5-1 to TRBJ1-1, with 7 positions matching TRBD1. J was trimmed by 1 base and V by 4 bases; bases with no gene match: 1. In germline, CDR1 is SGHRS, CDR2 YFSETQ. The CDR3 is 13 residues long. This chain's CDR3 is CASSQGGNTEAFF. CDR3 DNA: TGCGCCAGCAGCCAGGGGGGGAACACTGAAGCTTTCTTT.

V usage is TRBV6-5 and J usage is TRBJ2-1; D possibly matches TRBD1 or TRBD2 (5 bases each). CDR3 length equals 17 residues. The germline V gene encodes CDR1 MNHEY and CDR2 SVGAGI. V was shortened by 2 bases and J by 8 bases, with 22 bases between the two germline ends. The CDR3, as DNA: TGTGCCAGCAGTTACCAGGCCCAGGTGGGACCTGGACATGAGCAGTTCTTC. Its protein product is CASSYQAQVGPGHEQFF.

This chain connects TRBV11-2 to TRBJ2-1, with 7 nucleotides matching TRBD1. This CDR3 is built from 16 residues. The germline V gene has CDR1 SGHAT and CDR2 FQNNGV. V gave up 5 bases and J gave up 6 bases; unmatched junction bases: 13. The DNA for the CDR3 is TGTGCCAGCAGCATTCACCGACAGGGCCCTCGCAATGAGCAGTTCTTC. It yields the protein CASSIHRQGPRNEQFF. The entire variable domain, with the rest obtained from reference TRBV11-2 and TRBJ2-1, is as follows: EAGVAQSPRYKIIEKRQSVAFWCNPISGHATLYWYQQILGQGPKLLIQFQNNGVVDDSQLPKDRFSAERLKGVDSTLKIQPAKLEDSAVYLCASSIHRQGPRNEQFFGPGTRLTVL.

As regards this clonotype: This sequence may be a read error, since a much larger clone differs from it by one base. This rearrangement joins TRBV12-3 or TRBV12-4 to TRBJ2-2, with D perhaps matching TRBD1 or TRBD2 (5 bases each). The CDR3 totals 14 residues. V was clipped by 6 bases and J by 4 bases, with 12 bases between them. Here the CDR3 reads CASRPGASTGELFF. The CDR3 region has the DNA TGTGCCAGCAGACCCGGGGCTAGCACCGGGGAGCTGTTTTTT.

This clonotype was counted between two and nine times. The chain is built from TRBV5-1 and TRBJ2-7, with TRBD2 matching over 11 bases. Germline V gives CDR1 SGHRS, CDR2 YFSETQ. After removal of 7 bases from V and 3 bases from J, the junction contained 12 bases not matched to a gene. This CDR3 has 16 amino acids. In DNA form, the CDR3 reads TGCGCCAGCGGTCTTTACCCGGGACTAGCGGACTACGAGCAGTACTTC. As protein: CASGLYPGLADYEQYF.

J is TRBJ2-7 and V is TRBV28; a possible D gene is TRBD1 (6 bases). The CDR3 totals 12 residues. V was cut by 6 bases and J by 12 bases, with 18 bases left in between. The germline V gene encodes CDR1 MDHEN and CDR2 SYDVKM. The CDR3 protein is CASSLDRRRGYF. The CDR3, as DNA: TGTGCCAGCAGCCTAGACAGGAGACGGGGGTACTTC.

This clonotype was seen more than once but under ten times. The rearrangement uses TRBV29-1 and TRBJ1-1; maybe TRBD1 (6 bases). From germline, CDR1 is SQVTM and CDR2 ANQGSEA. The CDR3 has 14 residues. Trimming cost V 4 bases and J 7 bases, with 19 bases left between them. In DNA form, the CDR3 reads TGCAGCGTTGGACCCCGGGGGGCGCGCGGTGAAGCTTTCTTT. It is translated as CSVGPRGARGEAFF.

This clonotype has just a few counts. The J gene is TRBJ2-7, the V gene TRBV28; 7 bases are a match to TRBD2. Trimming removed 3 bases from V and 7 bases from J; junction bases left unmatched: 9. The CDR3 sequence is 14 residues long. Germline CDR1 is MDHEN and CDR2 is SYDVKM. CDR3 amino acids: CASSLPREAGEQYF. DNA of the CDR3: TGTGCCAGCAGTTTGCCCCGGGAAGCGGGGGAGCAGTACTTC. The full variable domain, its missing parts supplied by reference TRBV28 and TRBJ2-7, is DVKVTQSSRYLVKRTGEKVFLECVQDMDHENMFWYRQDPGLGLRLIYFSYDVKMKEKGDIPEGYSVSREKKERFSLILESASTNQTSMYLCASSLPREAGEQYFGPGTRLTVT.

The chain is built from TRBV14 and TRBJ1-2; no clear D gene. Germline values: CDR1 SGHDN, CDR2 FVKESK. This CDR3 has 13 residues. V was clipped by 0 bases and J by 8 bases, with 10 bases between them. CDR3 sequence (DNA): TGTGCCAGCAGCCAAGAGGCGGGGAGAGGCTACACCTTC. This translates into CASSQEAGRGYTF.